This is a list of T cell receptor beta chains from one sample in a study of blood T cell repertoires in COVID-19. Sequencing was performed with immunoSEQ multiplex PCR; in TCRdb, only in-frame clones are kept and a portion is missing. This sample carries approximately 50,000 clones, more than 70% of them seen once, and the ten largest clones take roughly 16%. The sequenced sample was peripheral blood. The receptors derive from a human donor in a cohort sampled during active COVID-19. Each CDR3 is given with its conserved first and last residue. A D gene is named only where the DNA matches it firmly. Size tells how often a clone was seen (once, few, many) or the class of an expanded clone, and some rows leave it out.

J	V	size	D	CDR3	DNA
TRBJ2-6	TRBV9	.	.	CASSVAGRVSGANVLTF	TGTGCCAGCAGCGTAGCTGGCAGGGTATCCGGGGCCAACGTCCTGACTTTC
TRBJ2-7	TRBV7-2	.	TRBD1	CASSPQGALYEQYF	TGTGCCAGCAGTCCACAGGGGGCGTTATACGAGCAGTACTTC
TRBJ1-5	TRBV5-8	.	TRBD1	CASSDGTGDNQPQHF	TGTGCCAGCAGCGACGGGACAGGGGACAATCAGCCCCAGCATTTT
TRBJ1-3	TRBV5-1	once	TRBD1	CASSGGQGGDTIYF	TGCGCCAGCAGCGGGGGACAGGGTGGAGACACCATATATTTT
TRBJ2-7	TRBV19	.	TRBD1	CASSNPGQTYEQYF	TGTGCCAGTAGTAACCCGGGACAGACCTACGAGCAGTACTTC
TRBJ1-1	TRBV2	.	.	CASSVVHMNTEAFF	TGTGCCAGCAGTGTTGTACATATGAACACTGAAGCTTTCTTT
TRBJ1-4	TRBV6-5	.	.	CASTFGRGGAEKLFF	TGTGCCAGCACCTTCGGAAGGGGCGGGGCAGAAAAACTGTTTTTT
TRBJ1-1	TRBV6-2/TRBV6-3	once	TRBD1	CASSDRGPTEAFF	TGTGCCAGCAGTGACAGGGGGCCCACTGAAGCTTTCTTT
TRBJ1-5	TRBV28	.	TRBD1	CASSRDRGWSGSNQPQHF	TGTGCCAGCAGTCGGGACAGGGGTTGGTCCGGTAGCAATCAGCCCCAGCATTTT
TRBJ1-2	TRBV5-1	.	.	CASSLGTATGYGYTF	TGCGCCAGCAGCTTAGGAACCGCAACGGGCTATGGCTACACCTTC
TRBJ1-6	TRBV21-1	.	.	CASSKGPGYNSPLHF	TGTGCCAGCAGCAAAGGGCCAGGGTATAATTCACCCCTCCACTTT
TRBJ2-3	TRBV19	.	TRBD1	CASVSKQGGTDTQYF	TGTGCCAGCGTCTCCAAACAGGGGGGCACAGATACGCAGTATTTT
TRBJ2-1	TRBV19	once	TRBD2	CASKPPDRLANEQFF	TGTGCCAGTAAACCACCGGACCGACTAGCGAATGAGCAGTTCTTC
TRBJ2-7	TRBV2	few	TRBD2	CASSELAGSYEQYF	TGTGCCAGCAGTGAACTAGCGGGCTCCTACGAGCAGTACTTC
TRBJ2-1	TRBV7-6	.	TRBD2	CASSLSASGRAANEQFF	TGTGCCAGCAGCTTATCGGCTAGCGGGAGGGCCGCAAATGAGCAGTTCTTC
TRBJ2-2	TRBV24-1	.	.	CATSQNTGELFF	TGTGCCACCAGCCAGAACACCGGGGAGCTGTTTTTT